The T cell receptor beta chain under discussion was sequenced for a study of graft-versus-host responses after intestinal transplantation. Overall study context: Each recipient received anti-thymocyte globulin induction, then tacrolimus and steroids for 2 to 4 years.

Whole-study results and caveats: GvH clones appeared in recipient marrow, some first in ileum or blood. Allografts of one patient group, those with graft-donor T cell macrochimerism, had high graft-versus-host to host-versus-graft clonal ratios.

This clone was seen a few times. Its antigen is unknown. Germline CDR1 is SEHNR and CDR2 is FQNEAQ (reference sequence). The CDR3 covers 11 residues. V was pared by 6 bases and J by 9 bases, with 9 bases between. Sampling of post-transplant bone marrow used the posterior iliac crest or another site. Profiling relied on immunoSEQ multiplex PCR, and the TCRdb table lists in-frame clones only, not all of them. The sample carries 9,600 or so clones, about 95% recorded once. Sequencing was performed on bone marrow, taken 521 days after intestinal transplantation. The chain has TRBV7-9 and TRBJ2-1; D is perhaps TRBD2 (5 bases). The receptor was isolated from a human patient who received an intestinal transplant, so some T cells may come from the graft donor. The CDR3 region is CASSGGGEQFF. The CDR3, as DNA: TGTGCCAGCAGTGGAGGAGGTGAGCAGTTCTTC.